Listed below are T cell receptor beta chains from one sample, sequenced in a study of blood T cell repertoires in COVID-19. Clones were sequenced by immunoSEQ multiplex PCR, and TCRdb holds only the in-frame ones, with some missing. The table records around 200,000 clones, under 90% of them present only once. Sequenced sample: peripheral blood. Receptors were obtained from a man over 45 with acute or convalescent COVID-19. Both conserved end residues are trimmed from each CDR3. The order of the fields is CDR3 protein, J gene, V gene.

cdr3_aa: ASSPRGWDRAYNEQF
j_call: TRBJ2-1
v_call: TRBV4-2

cdr3_aa: ASSFRGQGIRTGELF
j_call: TRBJ2-2
v_call: TRBV19

cdr3_aa: AWSWQGYGYT
j_call: TRBJ1-2
v_call: TRBV30

cdr3_aa: AIKGQPYGYT
j_call: TRBJ1-2
v_call: TRBV10-3

cdr3_aa: ASSYALGAGGTEAF
j_call: TRBJ1-1
v_call: TRBV6-5

cdr3_aa: ASSLSPSDTQY
j_call: TRBJ2-3
v_call: TRBV27

cdr3_aa: ASSLLAARDTQY
j_call: TRBJ2-3
v_call: TRBV6-5

cdr3_aa: ASSLAGLDTEAF
j_call: TRBJ1-1
v_call: TRBV7-2

cdr3_aa: ASSYSAGAYEQY
j_call: TRBJ2-7
v_call: TRBV6-5

cdr3_aa: ASSPRGANTGELF
j_call: TRBJ2-2
v_call: TRBV6-5

cdr3_aa: ASRRNSGGQETQY
j_call: TRBJ2-5
v_call: TRBV19

cdr3_aa: AGGDSIPAQY
j_call: TRBJ2-3
v_call: TRBV2

cdr3_aa: ASSFPTGKETQY
j_call: TRBJ2-5
v_call: TRBV7-9

cdr3_aa: ASSLRSSNQPQH
j_call: TRBJ1-5
v_call: TRBV13

cdr3_aa: ASSPRGSSYNEQF
j_call: TRBJ2-1
v_call: TRBV5-1

cdr3_aa: ASSLQGVEQY
j_call: TRBJ2-7
v_call: TRBV5-1

cdr3_aa: ASSELAGGSTNTGELF
j_call: TRBJ2-2
v_call: TRBV2

cdr3_aa: ASSKAGGGTEAF
j_call: TRBJ1-1
v_call: TRBV18

cdr3_aa: ASSPSYTEAF
j_call: TRBJ1-1
v_call: TRBV6-6

cdr3_aa: ASGRGDNEKLF
j_call: TRBJ1-4
v_call: TRBV9

cdr3_aa: ASSPHENIQY
j_call: TRBJ2-4
v_call: TRBV9

cdr3_aa: ASRGTRTGELF
j_call: TRBJ2-2
v_call: TRBV19

cdr3_aa: ASGRQGRNEKLF
j_call: TRBJ1-4
v_call: TRBV7-9

cdr3_aa: ASSQQVNTEAF
j_call: TRBJ1-1
v_call: TRBV19

cdr3_aa: ASSFPDRVNTEAF
j_call: TRBJ1-1
v_call: TRBV5-4

cdr3_aa: ASSSSRDSYEQY
j_call: TRBJ2-7
v_call: TRBV6-6

cdr3_aa: ASSPGDRVVYEQY
j_call: TRBJ2-7
v_call: TRBV10-1

cdr3_aa: ASSGPGQGVEQY
j_call: TRBJ2-7
v_call: TRBV18

cdr3_aa: ASSYSTQGRTEAF
j_call: TRBJ1-1
v_call: TRBV6-2/TRBV6-3

cdr3_aa: ASSLFAGNTGELF
j_call: TRBJ2-2
v_call: TRBV7-9

cdr3_aa: ASRGGYSPLH
j_call: TRBJ1-6
v_call: TRBV6-5

cdr3_aa: ASSRDYGKLF
j_call: TRBJ1-4
v_call: TRBV12-3/TRBV12-4

cdr3_aa: ASSEDRDTEAF
j_call: TRBJ1-1
v_call: TRBV6-1

cdr3_aa: ASSLGQGGDNQPQH
j_call: TRBJ1-5
v_call: TRBV5-1

cdr3_aa: ASGRGAINEQF
j_call: TRBJ2-1
v_call: TRBV7-2

cdr3_aa: ASRSTVAGDNEQF
j_call: TRBJ2-1
v_call: TRBV6-4

cdr3_aa: ASSLSDRRMNTEAF
j_call: TRBJ1-1
v_call: TRBV7-8

cdr3_aa: ASSLRGELF
j_call: TRBJ2-2
v_call: TRBV7-9

cdr3_aa: ASSRQGGTQY
j_call: TRBJ2-5
v_call: TRBV12-3/TRBV12-4

cdr3_aa: ASSLLSGALYNEQF
j_call: TRBJ2-1
v_call: TRBV7-6

cdr3_aa: ASSGSGTQETQY
j_call: TRBJ2-5
v_call: TRBV9

cdr3_aa: ASSSPGLASYEQY
j_call: TRBJ2-7
v_call: TRBV7-8